The present TCR beta chain was sequenced within a study of T cells in women clearing cervical HPV infection. MY09/MY11 PCR detected cervical HPV DNA; dot-blot assigned genotypes. Here immunoSEQ multiplex PCR was the method, and the copy in TCRdb shows in-frame clones only, minus some. The sample has over 35,000 clones. Broader study findings: CIN3+ cases had significantly higher TCR richness than controls; evenness did not differ.

Germline loops: CDR1 MNHEY, CDR2 SVGEGT. V lost 8 bases and J lost 7, with 21 bases in between. The CDR3 consists of 15 residues. As concerns this clone: Antigen unknown. The read stops 3 residues short of the end of the CDR3; the missing end is completed from the germline J gene.

This sequence originates from a woman aged 18 to 75 with a cervical HPV16 infection that either progressed to CIN3+ or cleared (not recorded which). The gene calls are TRBV6-2 or TRBV6-3 and TRBJ2-1, with a possible D match to TRBD2 (5 bases). Source material: blood buffy coat. The CDR3 is CASALAYTYRNEQFF. The covered CDR3 bases are TGTGCCAGCGCCCTAGCCTATACATACCGGAATGAG.